This T cell receptor (beta chain) came from a study of cytomegalovirus exposure and HLA in healthy donors. V lost 2 bases, J lost 7 bases, and 20 bases stayed unmatched. The CDR3 runs 18 residues. Germline V gene data show CDR1 as SGHRS and CDR2 as YFSETQ. The study drew the donors from its approximately 110-subject validation cohort, separate from the roughly 670-subject first cohort. TCRdb's table, derived via immunoSEQ multiplex PCR, lists solely in-frame clones and lacks some. Found here are approximately 97,000 clones, about 95% of them singletons; the top ten hold around 0.85%. Sequencing input: PBMCs. The receptor comes from a woman aged 18-29 years in good health and CMV-seronegative. The chain recombines TRBV5-1 with TRBJ2-7; 8 bases match TRBD1. The CDR3 sequence is CASSFLGIQGARSWEQYF. CDR3 nucleotide sequence: TGCGCCAGCAGCTTCTTAGGCATTCAGGGGGCGCGGAGTTGGGAGCAGTACTTC.